These T cell receptor beta chains were read from a single sample in a study of blood T cell repertoires in COVID-19. Using immunoSEQ multiplex PCR, the repertoire was profiled, and TCRdb retains in-frame clones only, with some absent. Of about 250,000 clones listed, roughly 90% were seen once; the top ten hold about 6%. The material sequenced was PBMCs or T cells enriched from blood (not recorded which). The receptors were sampled from a young woman with acute COVID-19. Each CDR3 is given with its conserved first and last residue. D genes are given only for firm matches. Rows may omit the clone size; those that give it use once, few, many or a size class.

V	J	size	length	D	DNA	CDR3
TRBV5-1	TRBJ1-1	.	14	.	TGCGCCAGCAGCCTATCAAATCAGGGCTATGAAGCTTTCTTT	CASSLSNQGYEAFF
TRBV6-1	TRBJ2-7	.	16	.	TGTGCCAGCAGTGATTATCGGTTGGGCACTAGTTACGAGCAGTACTTC	CASSDYRLGTSYEQYF
TRBV28	TRBJ2-3	.	13	.	TGTGCCATAGAGACGGGGAGCACAGATACGCAGTATTTT	CAIETGSTDTQYF
TRBV12-5	TRBJ1-1	.	15	TRBD1	TGTGCTAGTGGTTTGCCGGGACAGGAGAACACTGAAGCTTTCTTT	CASGLPGQENTEAFF
TRBV6-5	TRBJ1-1	few	14	.	TGTGCCAGCAGAAACCTGGGGGGGGTGTCTGAAGCTTTCTTT	CASRNLGGVSEAFF
TRBV6-5	TRBJ1-2	once	12	.	TGTGCCAGCAGCCCAAATCCCTATGGCTACACCTTC	CASSPNPYGYTF
TRBV4-1	TRBJ2-7	.	15	.	TGCGCCAGCAGCCAAGATACCGGACAACCCTACGAGCAGTACTTC	CASSQDTGQPYEQYF
TRBV6-5	TRBJ1-5	.	14	.	TGTGCCAGCAGTTACTCCGGACAGACATGGCCCCAGCATTTT	CASSYSGQTWPQHF
TRBV7-8	TRBJ2-1	.	14	.	TGTGCCAGCAGCGACTCTAGGGGTTTCAATGAGCAGTTCTTC	CASSDSRGFNEQFF
TRBV7-3	TRBJ1-1	.	13	.	TGTGCCAGCAGCCAAACAGGGAACACTGAAGCTTTCTTT	CASSQTGNTEAFF
TRBV5-1	TRBJ1-3	.	12	.	TGCGCCAGCTATAACTCTGGAAACACCATATATTTT	CASYNSGNTIYF
TRBV19	TRBJ2-1	.	15	TRBD1	TGTGCCAGTAGGGGTAAGGGGGCCGGTTACAATGAGCAGTTCTTC	CASRGKGAGYNEQFF
TRBV5-4	TRBJ2-7	few	13	TRBD2	TGTGCCAGCAGCGGGACTAGCGGGGGCGAGCAGTACTTC	CASSGTSGGEQYF
TRBV27	TRBJ1-1	.	12	.	TGTGCCAGCGGGACTGGGGGCACTGAAGCTTTCTTT	CASGTGGTEAFF
TRBV24-1	TRBJ2-2	.	16	.	TGTGCCACCAGTGATTTATGGGACATCAGGTCCGGGGAGCTGTTTTTT	CATSDLWDIRSGELFF
TRBV4-1	TRBJ2-7	.	15	TRBD2	TGCGCCAGCAGCCCCGTACTAGCGGGAGGCTACGAGCAGTACTTC	CASSPVLAGGYEQYF
TRBV11-2	TRBJ2-2	.	13	.	TGTGCCAGCAGCCCCCACTACACCGGGGAGCTGTTTTTT	CASSPHYTGELFF
TRBV5-1	TRBJ2-7	.	13	.	TGCGCCAGCAGCAGACGAGGAGCCTACGAGCAGTACTTC	CASSRRGAYEQYF
TRBV11-3	TRBJ2-2	.	16	.	TGTGCCAGCAGCTTAGTATCGGGGGCGAACACCGGGGAGCTGTTTTTT	CASSLVSGANTGELFF
TRBV4-2	TRBJ2-2	.	17	.	TGTGCCAGCAGCCGAGATCTTTTTGGCCCTGGCACCGGGGAGCTGTTTTTT	CASSRDLFGPGTGELFF
TRBV10-3	TRBJ1-4	.	12	.	TGTGCCATCAGTGAGTCGGAGACCAAACTGTTTTTT	CAISESETKLFF
TRBV2	TRBJ2-1	.	17	TRBD2	TGTGCCAGCAGACACTACACGACTAGCGGCTCCTACAATGAGCAGTTCTTC	CASRHYTTSGSYNEQFF
TRBV19	TRBJ1-1	.	14	TRBD1	TGTGCCAGTATGTCCCAGGGGGGAAACACTGAAGCTTTCTTT	CASMSQGGNTEAFF
TRBV9	TRBJ2-3	.	16	.	TGTGCCAGCAGCCCCCTCCGGACATCTGGCACAGATACGCAGTATTTT	CASSPLRTSGTDTQYF
TRBV3-1/TRBV3-2	TRBJ2-1	.	16	TRBD2	TGTGCCAGCAGCCAACTATCGGGGGGGCCTTACAATGAGCAGTTCTTC	CASSQLSGGPYNEQFF
TRBV28	TRBJ1-5	.	16	TRBD1	TGTGCCAGCCATTTGGATTGGACAGGGTTCAATCAGCCCCAGCATTTT	CASHLDWTGFNQPQHF
TRBV6-5	TRBJ2-2	.	14	.	TGTGCCAGCAAATACAGTACGGACACCGGGGAGCTGTTTTTT	CASKYSTDTGELFF
TRBV5-6	TRBJ1-3	.	19	TRBD1	TGTGCCAGCAGTATTCTGACAGGGTGGACCGTACCTACTGGAAACACCATATATTTT	CASSILTGWTVPTGNTIYF
TRBV10-1	TRBJ2-7	.	15	TRBD2	TGCGCCAGCAGTGTGCGAACTAGCGGGAGCTACGAGCAGTACTTC	CASSVRTSGSYEQYF
TRBV15	TRBJ1-2	.	15	TRBD1	TGTGCCACCAGCAGAGAGACAGGGGGCAACTATGGCTACACCTTC	CATSRETGGNYGYTF
TRBV7-9	TRBJ2-5	.	13	.	TGTGCCAGCAGCTTAGGGGAGCAAGAGACCCAGTACTTC	CASSLGEQETQYF
TRBV19	TRBJ2-7	.	12	TRBD1	TGTGCCAGTAGTAACCCGCCGGGACAGGCGTACTTC	CASSNPPGQAYF